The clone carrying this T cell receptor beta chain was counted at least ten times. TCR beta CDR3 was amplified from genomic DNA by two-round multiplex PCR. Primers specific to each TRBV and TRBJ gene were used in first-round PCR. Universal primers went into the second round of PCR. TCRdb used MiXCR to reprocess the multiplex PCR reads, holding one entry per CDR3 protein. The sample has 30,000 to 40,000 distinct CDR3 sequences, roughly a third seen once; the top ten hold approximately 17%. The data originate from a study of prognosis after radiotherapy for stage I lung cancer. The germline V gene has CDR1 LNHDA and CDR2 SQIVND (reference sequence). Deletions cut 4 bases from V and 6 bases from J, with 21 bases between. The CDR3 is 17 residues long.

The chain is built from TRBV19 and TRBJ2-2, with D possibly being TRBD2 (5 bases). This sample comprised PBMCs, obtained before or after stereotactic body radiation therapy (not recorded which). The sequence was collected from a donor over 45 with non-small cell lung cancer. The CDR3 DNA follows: TGTGCCAGTAGTACCACCCCCACTAGAAGACCCGCCGGGGAGCTGTTTTTT. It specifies CASSTTPTRRPAGELFF.